Described below is a single TCR beta chain sequence and its context. Its antigen is undetermined. The sample comes from a study of cytomegalovirus exposure and HLA in healthy donors. Study-level background: An early release of data contained approximately 85 million unique TCRs, which came from HLA-typed donors. Points from the study as a whole: Cytomegalovirus association was listed for about 180 TCR beta chains. Later analysis suggested links between common viral pathogens and several top significant clusters.

The PCR employed 60 Vbeta primers together with 13 Jbeta primers. Only in-frame clones appear in the TCRdb table, and some are missing; sequencing was by immunoSEQ multiplex PCR. This table holds about 190,000 clones, less than 85% found once. The donors were healthy bone marrow donors. V dropped 4 bases and J dropped 5; count of bases not matched to a gene: 7. The CDR3 has 15 amino acids. The clonotype originates from a man aged 30-40 years in good health and CMV-seropositive. The sequenced sample was PBMCs. V and J are TRBV23-1 and TRBJ2-1, with 8 bases that match TRBD1. TRBV23-1 is marked as an open reading frame, function uncertain. The CDR3 region has the DNA TGCGCCAGCAGTCTCCCGGGACAGGCTAACAATGAGCAGTTCTTC. Its protein is CASSLPGQANNEQFF.